This TCR beta chain was sequenced for a study of blood T cell repertoires in COVID-19. Study-wide background: Sites across the United States, Italy and Spain contributed samples from acute and convalescent COVID-19. T cells, B-cell-depleted T cells, or PBMCs supplied cDNA or gDNA.

Germline CDR1 reads MNHEY; CDR2 reads SMNVEV (reference sequence). CDR3 size: 16 residues. The trim removed 1 base at V and 7 bases at J, leaving 10 bases unmatched. How the authors handled the data: Reference gene primer amplification gave nucleated cell count estimates. Using immunoSEQ multiplex PCR, the repertoire was profiled, and TCRdb retains in-frame clones only, with some absent. V and J calls and clone size are given by that table; D and trimming were obtained from the DNA. The table records 250,000 to 300,000 clones, around 90% of them present only once. Sequences were obtained from peripheral blood. The V gene is TRBV27, the J gene TRBJ2-1; the match to TRBD2 covers 7 bases. The sequence was collected from a woman in her forties or fifties who had recovered from COVID-19. Written as DNA, the CDR3 is TGTGCCAGCAGTTTATGGGCGCGGGAGAACCGAAATGAGCAGTTCTTC. This gives the protein CASSLWARENRNEQFF.